This passage covers 30 T cell receptor beta chains from one sample sequenced in a study of memory CD4+ T cells and cytomegalovirus serostatus. Single viable CD3+CD4+CD8-CD45RO+ cells were sorted as the memory CD4+ T cells. Some clones are missing from TCRdb's copy, which holds only in-frame ones; the method was immunoSEQ multiplex PCR. The sample lists 50,000 to 75,000 clones, roughly four fifths occurring once. The sequencing sample was made of memory CD4+ T cells from blood. These receptors were obtained from an adult in good health and CMV-seronegative.

V gene TRBV5-1 combines with J gene TRBJ2-1, with D hard to call. The CDR3 is 13 residues long. Germline V gene lookup returns CDR1 SGHRS and CDR2 YFSETQ. Trimming cost V 4 bases and J 3 bases, with 8 bases left between them. CDR3 region: CASSADFYNEQFF. CDR3 sequence (DNA): TGCGCCAGCAGCGCCGACTTCTACAATGAGCAGTTCTTC.

V and J are TRBV13 and TRBJ1-1; perhaps TRBD1 as D (6 bases). Germline CDR1 and CDR2: PRHDT and FYEKMQ (reference sequence). Trimming took off 1 base at V and 5 bases at J, with 20 bases between the two ends. The CDR3 is 17 residues long. CDR3 bases: TGTGCCAGCAGCTTAGACGGTTTTGGGGGCAGGAGTACTGAAGCTTTCTTT. As protein: CASSLDGFGGRSTEAFF.

V usage is TRBV28 and J usage is TRBJ2-7; D gene ambiguous. Trimming took off 8 bases at V and 2 bases at J, with 19 bases between the two ends. The CDR3 runs to 15 residues. Germline values: CDR1 MDHEN, CDR2 SYDVKM. As DNA, the CDR3 is TGTGCCAGCGGTGGGGTCGGGCCTGCAGCCTACGAGCAGTACTTC. Its translation is CASGGVGPAAYEQYF.

This clone was found a few times. The J gene is TRBJ2-5, the V gene TRBV28; 7 bases line up with TRBD2. V was pared by 1 base and J by 5 bases, with 1 base of the junction left unmatched. Per germline, CDR1 MDHEN and CDR2 SYDVKM. CDR3 length: 13 amino acids. DNA for the CDR3: TGTGCCAGCAGTTTATTCGGGGGGGAGACCCAGTACTTC. Translated, it gives CASSLFGGETQYF.

The chain couples TRBV29-1 to TRBJ1-1; TRBD1 agrees at 7 bases. Looked up from germline, CDR1 is SQVTM and CDR2 is ANQGSEA. CDR3 length equals 13 residues. Germline trimming cut 7 bases from V and 4 bases from J; bases unmatched to any gene: 9. The CDR3 nucleotides read TGCAGCGGCGCAGAGGGGGCGAGCACTGAAGCTTTCTTT. It translates to CSGAEGASTEAFF.

The chain employs TRBV6-1 and TRBJ2-1, with 10 bases matching TRBD1. CDR3 length: 14 amino acids. Germline V lookup: CDR1 MNHNS, CDR2 SASEGT. The J segment lost 7 bases and the V segment lost 6 bases, leaving 6 bases of the junction unmatched. Here the CDR3 DNA reads TGTGCCAGCAGGGGGGACAGGGGTCCTAATGAGCAGTTCTTC. Protein sequence: CASRGDRGPNEQFF.

The gene calls are TRBV5-6 and TRBJ1-2; D remains ambiguous. The V end was cut by 4 bases, the J end by 0 bases, with 4 bases between. Germline V gives CDR1 SGHDT, CDR2 YYEEEE. The CDR3 contains 12 residues. Written as DNA, the CDR3 is TGTGCCAGCAGCCCGGCTAACTATGGCTACACCTTC. This gives the protein CASSPANYGYTF.

The chain recombines TRBV7-4 with TRBJ2-7; 10 bases match TRBD2. Germline loops: CDR1 SGHVT, CDR2 SQSDAQ. V shed 2 bases and J 4 bases; nucleotides not matched to a gene: 11. The CDR3 is made up of 17 amino acids. The CDR3 nucleotides read TGTGCCAGCAGCTTAAAGGCTAGCGGGAGAGGGCGGTACGAGCAGTACTTC. It is translated as CASSLKASGRGRYEQYF.

The chain combines TRBV28 with TRBJ1-2; D is ambiguous. Between the trimmed V and J ends, which lost 3 bases and 3 bases, there was a span of 8 bases. The CDR3 is 13 residues long. Germline V lookup: CDR1 MDHEN, CDR2 SYDVKM. This chain's CDR3 is CASSFRTHYGYTF. CDR3 nucleotides: TGTGCCAGCAGTTTTCGGACCCACTATGGCTACACCTTC.

The chain recombines TRBV9 with TRBJ2-2; 7 bases align to TRBD2. The CDR3 extends over 15 amino acids. V trimming: 0 bases; J trimming: 5 bases; junction bases outside the gene matches: 4. Germline CDR1 reads SGDLS; CDR2 reads YYNGEE. The CDR3 is CASSVGRGGTGELFF. In DNA, the CDR3 is TGTGCCAGCAGCGTAGGAAGGGGAGGGACCGGGGAGCTGTTTTTT.

This rearrangement joins TRBV5-1 to TRBJ2-1, with 9 bases lining up with TRBD1. This CDR3 is 13 amino acids long. V was clipped by 4 bases and J by 6 bases; unmatched bases: 2. Germline V lookup: CDR1 SGHRS, CDR2 YFSETQ. The CDR3 is CASSKDRGNEQFF. CDR3 coding DNA: TGCGCCAGCAGCAAGGACAGGGGCAATGAGCAGTTCTTC.

The chain is built from TRBV28 and TRBJ2-2; 8 bases match TRBD1. This CDR3 region has 15 residues. Looked up from germline, CDR1 is MDHEN and CDR2 is SYDVKM. The junction had 8 bases not matched to a gene; V was cut back by 6 bases and J by 5 bases. Here the CDR3 DNA reads TGTGCCAGCAGGACCTCCGGGACAGGTACCGGGGAGCTGTTTTTT. Its protein is CASRTSGTGTGELFF.

The rearrangement uses TRBV28 and TRBJ1-1; D not certain. Looked up from germline, CDR1 is MDHEN and CDR2 is SYDVKM. V was pared by 3 bases and J by 2 bases, with 19 bases between. CDR3 length: 17 residues. Here the CDR3 reads CASSLGRLGGPNTEAFF. Here the CDR3 DNA reads TGTGCCAGCAGTTTGGGCCGGCTGGGCGGACCCAACACTGAAGCTTTCTTT.

Written as DNA, the CDR3 is TGTGCCAGCAGTGCCCGGAGGGAGCGGGATACGCAGTATTTT. Translating it yields CASSARRERDTQYF. The chain is built from TRBV2 and TRBJ2-3; tentative D call: TRBD2 (6 bases). CDR3 length: 14 residues. V gave up 4 bases and J gave up 6 bases, with 14 bases separating them. The germline V gene encodes CDR1 SNHLY and CDR2 FYNNEI.

This clone occurred a few times. This rearrangement joins TRBV28 to TRBJ2-5; D might be TRBD1 (6 bases). Germline assignment: CDR1 MDHEN and CDR2 SYDVKM. V was trimmed by 4 bases and J by 0 bases, leaving 9 bases between them. The CDR3 extends over 14 amino acids. Here the CDR3 reads CASSSQGYQETQYF. The CDR3, as DNA: TGTGCCAGCAGTTCGCAGGGGTACCAAGAGACCCAGTACTTC.

V and J are TRBV19 and TRBJ1-1; the D gene is possibly TRBD1 (6 bases). Trimming took off 6 bases at V and 0 bases at J, with 14 bases between the two ends. The CDR3 runs 15 residues. Germline V gene data show CDR1 as LNHDA and CDR2 as SQIVND (reference sequence). This CDR3 is CASSDPGQLNTEAFF. The DNA for the CDR3 is TGTGCCAGTAGCGATCCTGGACAGCTGAACACTGAAGCTTTCTTT.

The V and J genes are TRBV7-2 and TRBJ2-3; 7 bases line up with TRBD2. Germline V lookup: CDR1 SGHTA, CDR2 FQGNSA. Trimming cost V 5 bases and J 7 bases; bases outside gene matches: 15. This CDR3 contains 16 residues. The CDR3 protein is CASSRRGAGDRNTQYF. In DNA form, the CDR3 reads TGTGCCAGCAGCCGTAGAGGGGCGGGAGATCGAAATACGCAGTATTTT.

DNA of the CDR3: TGCGCCAGCAGCTTGCTCGGCGCTGAGAGCACTGAAGCTTTCTTT. Encoded protein: CASSLLGAESTEAFF. The gene calls are TRBV5-1 and TRBJ1-1, with D hard to call. The germline V and J ends were trimmed by 1 base and 4 bases, with 14 bases remaining between them. The CDR3 totals 15 residues. From germline, CDR1 is SGHRS and CDR2 YFSETQ.

The chain couples TRBV30 to TRBJ2-5; maybe TRBD1 (6 bases). CDR3 size: 15 residues. The V and J ends lost 4 bases and 1 base respectively, with 16 bases between them. Germline CDR1 and CDR2: GTSNPN and SVGIG (reference sequence). CDR3 residues: CAWTQGNSPQETQYF. For the CDR3, the DNA is TGTGCCTGGACACAGGGAAATTCACCCCAAGAGACCCAGTACTTC. Based on the CDR3 plus reference TRBV30 and TRBJ2-5, the full variable domain is SQTIHQWPATLVQPVGSPLSLECTVEGTSNPNLYWYRQAAGRGLQLLFYSVGIGQISSEVPQNLSASRPQDRQFILSSKKLLLSDSGFYLCAWTQGNSPQETQYFGPGTRLLVL.

This chain links TRBV5-4 with TRBJ2-3, with a weak D call TRBD1 (5 bases). Between the trimmed V and J ends, which lost 2 bases and 5 bases, there was a span of 12 bases. The CDR3 sequence is 14 residues long. Germline V CDR1 and CDR2: SGHNT, YYREEE (reference sequence). The CDR3 nucleotides read TGTGCCAGCAGCTTTTCAGGGCTTGGAGATACGCAGTATTTT. Its protein is CASSFSGLGDTQYF.

This clone was seen once. This chain uses TRBV20-1 with TRBJ1-1; perhaps TRBD1 as D (6 bases). Germline V gene lookup returns CDR1 DFQATT and CDR2 SNEGSKA (reference sequence). Trimming left V 4 bases short and J 10 bases short, with 13 bases between. This CDR3 region has 11 residues. The DNA of the CDR3 is TGCAGTGCTACAAGGGGGGGGCCAGCTTTCTTT. Translation gives CSATRGGPAFF.

This clone was seen only a few times. The V and J genes are TRBV19 and TRBJ1-5, with D tentatively TRBD1 (6 bases). Germline lookup yields CDR1 LNHDA and CDR2 SQIVND (reference sequence). The V and J ends lost 3 bases and 6 bases respectively, with 18 bases between them. This CDR3 spans 16 amino acids. As DNA, the CDR3 is TGTGCCAGTAGTATTCCGGCAGGGGCCTCCGTTCAGCCCCAGCATTTT. Translating gives CASSIPAGASVQPQHF. The full variable domain, rest sourced from reference TRBV19 and TRBJ1-5, is DGGITQSPKYLFRKEGQNVTLSCEQNLNHDAMYWYRQDPGQGLRLIYYSQIVNDFQKGDIAEGYSVSREKKESFPLTVTSAQKNPTAFYLCASSIPAGASVQPQHFGDGTRLSIL.

V usage is TRBV13 and J usage is TRBJ1-2; possibly TRBD1 for D (5 bases). Germline CDR1 is PRHDT and CDR2 is FYEKMQ (reference sequence). V lost 9 bases to trimming and J lost 4 bases, with 18 bases between them. The CDR3 consists of 14 residues. DNA of the CDR3: TGTGCCAGTAGGAGAGGGGCGCGCAGCTATGGCTACACCTTC. It specifies CASRRGARSYGYTF. Looking up the rest from reference TRBV13 and TRBJ1-2 gives the full variable domain: AAGVIQSPRHLIKEKRETATLKCYPIPRHDTVYWYQQGPGQDPQFLISFYEKMQSDKGSIPDRFSAQQFSDYHSELNMSSLELGDSALYFCASRRGARSYGYTFGSGTRLTVV.

V is TRBV7-8 and J is TRBJ1-6; D perhaps matches TRBD1 (6 bases). CDR1 and CDR2 (germline): SGHVS, FQNEAQ. The CDR3 covers 15 residues. Trimming took 1 base from V and 7 from J, leaving 11 bases between them. This CDR3 reads CASSLDQGRNSPLHF. The CDR3 DNA follows: TGTGCCAGCAGCTTAGATCAGGGGAGGAATTCACCCCTCCACTTT.

This chain links TRBV5-1 with TRBJ2-3; D not certain. The V gene lost 0 bases and the J gene lost 3 bases, with 17 bases spanning the gap. In germline, CDR1 is SGHRS, CDR2 YFSETQ. The CDR3 totals 17 residues. The CDR3 sequence is CASSLALGPSGTDTQYF. CDR3 DNA: TGCGCCAGCAGCTTGGCGCTGGGTCCCTCCGGGACAGATACGCAGTATTTT.

This sequence joins TRBV9 and TRBJ2-3; 13 bases fit TRBD2. The CDR3 is 16 amino acids. After removal of 3 bases from V and 6 bases from J, the junction contained 7 bases not matched to a gene. The germline CDR1 and CDR2 sequences are SGDLS and YYNGEE. The chain's CDR3 is CASSAGLAGPRDTQYF. As DNA, the CDR3 is TGTGCCAGCAGCGCGGGACTAGCGGGGCCCAGGGATACGCAGTATTTT. The full variable domain, completed using reference TRBV9 and TRBJ2-3, is DSGVTQTPKHLITATGQRVTLRCSPRSGDLSVYWYQQSLDQGLQFLIQYYNGEERAKGNILERFSAQQFPDLHSELNLSSLELGDSALYFCASSAGLAGPRDTQYFGPGTRLTVL.

This clone was detected only a few times. This chain connects TRBV11-2 to TRBJ2-2; 11 nucleotides line up with TRBD2. CDR3 size: 19 residues. Germline-derived CDR1 and CDR2 are SGHAT and FQNNGV. V lost 5 bases to trimming and J lost 0 bases; unmatched junction nucleotides: 11. The CDR3: CASSPKLAGVLSNTGELFF. As DNA, the CDR3 is TGTGCCAGCAGCCCCAAACTAGCGGGAGTCCTTTCGAACACCGGGGAGCTGTTTTTT.

This clone was counted a few times. This chain uses TRBV12-5 with TRBJ2-2; no firm D call. The germline gives CDR1 LGHNT, CDR2 FRNRAP. The CDR3 length is 16 residues. Trimming removed 0 bases from V and 1 base from J, with 9 bases in between. CDR3 sequence (DNA): TGTGCTAGTGGTTTGGTACGGTACGGGAACACCGGGGAGCTGTTTTTT. Its translation: CASGLVRYGNTGELFF.

This chain joins TRBV30 and TRBJ2-7; D is ambiguous. From germline, CDR1 is GTSNPN and CDR2 SVGIG (reference sequence). V lost 3 bases and J lost 2, with 14 bases in between. CDR3 length: 14 residues. CDR3 sequence: CAWRQKIPPYEQYF. CDR3 nucleotide sequence: TGTGCCTGGAGGCAAAAAATACCCCCCTACGAGCAGTACTTC.

The rearrangement links TRBV21-1 to TRBJ2-1; the listed D gene, TRBD2, was not tested against the DNA. TRBV21-1 is a recognized pseudogene. The CDR3 is made up of 16 amino acids. The CDR3 bases are TGTGCCAGCAGCGGCAGTGGCGGGCCTTGCTACAATGAGCAGTTCTTC. Its translation: CASSGSGGPCYNEQFF.